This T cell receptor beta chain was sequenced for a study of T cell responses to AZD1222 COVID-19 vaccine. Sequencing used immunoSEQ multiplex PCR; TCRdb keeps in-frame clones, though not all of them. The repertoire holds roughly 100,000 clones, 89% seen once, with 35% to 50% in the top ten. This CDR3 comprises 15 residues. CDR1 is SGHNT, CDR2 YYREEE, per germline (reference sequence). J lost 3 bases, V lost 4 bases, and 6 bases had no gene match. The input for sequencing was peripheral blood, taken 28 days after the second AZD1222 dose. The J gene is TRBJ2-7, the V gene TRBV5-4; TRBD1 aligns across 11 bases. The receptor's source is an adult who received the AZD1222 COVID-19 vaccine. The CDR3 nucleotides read TGTGCCAGCAGCGCGGGACAGGGGGATTACTACGAGCAGTACTTC. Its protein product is CASSAGQGDYYEQYF. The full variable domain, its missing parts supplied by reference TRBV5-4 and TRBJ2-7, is ETGVTQSPTHLIKTRGQQVTLRCSSQSGHNTVSWYQQALGQGPQFIFQYYREEENGRGNFPPRFSGLQFPNYSSELNVNALELDDSALYLCASSAGQGDYYEQYFGPGTRLTVT.